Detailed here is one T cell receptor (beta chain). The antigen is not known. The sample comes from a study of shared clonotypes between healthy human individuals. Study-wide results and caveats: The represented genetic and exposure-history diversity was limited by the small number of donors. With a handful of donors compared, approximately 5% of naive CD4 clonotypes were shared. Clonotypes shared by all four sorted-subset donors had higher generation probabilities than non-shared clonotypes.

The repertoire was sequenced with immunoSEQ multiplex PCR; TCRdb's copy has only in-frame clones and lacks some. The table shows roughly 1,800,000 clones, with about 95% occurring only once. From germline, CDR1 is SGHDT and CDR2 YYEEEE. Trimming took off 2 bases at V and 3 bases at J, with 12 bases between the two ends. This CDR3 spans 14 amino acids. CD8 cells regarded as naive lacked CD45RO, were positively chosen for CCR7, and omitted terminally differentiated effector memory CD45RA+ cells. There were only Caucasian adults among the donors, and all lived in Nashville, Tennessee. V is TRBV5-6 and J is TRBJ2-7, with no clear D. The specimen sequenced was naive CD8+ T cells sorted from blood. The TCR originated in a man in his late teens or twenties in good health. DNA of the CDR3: TGTGCCAGCAGCTTTTGGCAGTCGTTCTACGAGCAGTACTTC. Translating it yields CASSFWQSFYEQYF.